The entry below gives a single T cell receptor (beta chain) sequence along with its context. Sequencing used immunoSEQ multiplex PCR; TCRdb keeps in-frame clones, though not all of them. The sample shows about 140,000 clones, roughly nine tenths of them seen only once. The sample comes from a study of control samples from healthy donors and cancer patients. V shed 0 bases and J shed 5 bases, with 14 bases lying between them. This CDR3 has 15 residues. Germline V lookup: CDR1 LNHDA, CDR2 SQIVND (reference sequence). This chain uses TRBV19 with TRBJ2-7; weak D call: TRBD2 (6 bases). The TCR was taken from a woman younger than 45 in good health. Sequenced material: blood. CDR3 loop: CASSIEWQGGNEQYF. The CDR3 nucleotides are TGTGCCAGTAGTATAGAATGGCAGGGAGGAAACGAGCAGTACTTC.